These 16 T cell receptor beta chains were sequenced from one sample in a study of CD8+ T cells in alopecia areata. Extracted RNA was reverse transcribed into cDNA, the sequencing template. Produced via immunoSEQ multiplex PCR; TCRdb's table is partial and in-frame only. The table lists about 190,000 clones, over 50% of them singletons. The sample was CD4+ T cells sorted from blood, taken at week 0. Every receptor here comes from a human donor with alopecia areata.

The V gene is TRBV7-2, the J gene TRBJ1-1, with a possible D match to TRBD1 (5 bases). V was shortened by 4 bases and J by 2 bases, with 14 bases between the two germline ends. CDR3 length: 15 amino acids. Germline V lookup: CDR1 SGHTA, CDR2 FQGNSA. The chain's CDR3 is CASSSWGGGNTEAFF. The CDR3 bases are TGTGCCAGCAGCTCCTGGGGGGGAGGAAACACTGAAGCTTTCTTT.

The chain uses TRBV4-1 and TRBJ1-1; perhaps TRBD1 as D (6 bases). CDR1 is MGHRA and CDR2 is YSYEKL in the germline V gene. V lost 0 bases and J lost 10, with 15 bases in between. CDR3 length: 14 amino acids. The CDR3 coding sequence is TGCGCCAGCAGCCAAGATTTCCCCCAACAGGGAGCTTTCTTT. The encoded protein is CASSQDFPQQGAFF.

In its sample, this clone was seen a few times. This chain links TRBV25-1 with TRBJ1-4; TRBD1 might be the D (6 bases). The CDR3 is 15 residues long. Trimming pared 4 bases from V and 3 bases from J, leaving 12 bases between. Germline V gives CDR1 MGHDK, CDR2 SYGVNS. The CDR3 sequence is CASSATGTPNEKLFF. Written as DNA, the CDR3 is TGTGCCAGCAGTGCTACAGGGACTCCTAATGAAAAACTGTTTTTT.

This chain uses TRBV7-2 with TRBJ1-2; D not certain. V dropped 0 bases and J dropped 7 bases, with 9 bases sitting between them. From germline, CDR1 is SGHTA and CDR2 FQGNSA. The CDR3 loop spans 13 amino acids. The CDR3 DNA reads TGTGCCAGCAGCTTAGCGCTATCTGGTGGCTACACCTTC. Residues: CASSLALSGGYTF.

The CDR3 DNA sequence: TGTGCCACCAGCAGAGACACGGGAGGAAACACCATATATTTT. Translating gives CATSRDTGGNTIYF. The chain recombines TRBV15 with TRBJ1-3; no definite D call. The germline gives CDR1 LNHNV, CDR2 YYDKDF (reference sequence). Deletions cut 0 bases from V and 4 bases from J, with 7 bases between. The CDR3 spans 14 residues.

The genes are TRBV4-1 and TRBJ2-5, with D tentatively TRBD2 (5 bases). Germline V lookup: CDR1 MGHRA, CDR2 YSYEKL. The CDR3 is 18 residues long. V was pared by 0 bases and J by 1 base, with 18 bases between. This CDR3 is CASSQDFSSLLLQETQYF. The CDR3 nucleotides read TGCGCCAGCAGCCAAGATTTTTCTAGCCTTTTGCTCCAAGAGACCCAGTACTTC.

The J gene is TRBJ2-1, the V gene TRBV30; the D gene is possibly TRBD2 (5 bases). V lost 0 bases and J lost 3, with 9 bases in between. The CDR3 length is 14 residues. Per germline, CDR1 GTSNPN and CDR2 SVGIG (reference sequence). DNA of the CDR3: TGTGCCTGGAGTGTCTGGAGCGGCTACAATGAGCAGTTCTTC. It encodes CAWSVWSGYNEQFF. The full variable domain, with the rest looked up from reference TRBV30 and TRBJ2-1, is SQTIHQWPATLVQPVGSPLSLECTVEGTSNPNLYWYRQAAGRGLQLLFYSVGIGQISSEVPQNLSASRPQDRQFILSSKKLLLSDSGFYLCAWSVWSGYNEQFFGPGTRLTVL.

This clone was observed a handful of times. The rearrangement joins TRBV7-9 to TRBJ1-1; no reliable D call. CDR3 length: 14 residues. Germline loops: CDR1 SEHNR, CDR2 FQNEAQ (reference sequence). Deletions cut 5 bases from V and 1 base from J, with 11 bases between. CDR3 residues: CASSRITRNTEAFF. As DNA, the CDR3 is TGTGCCAGCAGCCGCATAACCCGGAACACTGAAGCTTTCTTT.

The V call is TRBV7-2, the J call TRBJ2-3, with D possibly TRBD1 on 5 matching bases. The germline V and J ends were trimmed by 4 bases and 5 bases, with 7 bases remaining between them. The CDR3 has 12 amino acids. Germline values: CDR1 SGHTA, CDR2 FQGNSA. The CDR3 is CASSSQGDTQYF. The CDR3 DNA sequence: TGTGCCAGCAGCTCCCAGGGAGATACGCAGTATTTT. Supplemented by reference TRBV7-2 and TRBJ2-3, the full variable domain reads GAGVSQSPSNKVTEKGKDVELRCDPISGHTALYWYRQSLGQGLEFLIYFQGNSAPDKSGLPSDRFSAERTGGSVSTLTIQRTQQEDSAVYLCASSSQGDTQYFGPGTRLTVL.

V gene TRBV29-1 combines with J gene TRBJ1-1; perhaps TRBD1 as D (5 bases). V was shortened by 8 bases and J by 0 bases, with 10 bases between the two germline ends. CDR3 length equals 12 residues. Germline CDR1 SQVTM, CDR2 ANQGSEA. CDR3 sequence (DNA): TGCAGCACAACGGGGCTGAACACTGAAGCTTTCTTT. Residues: CSTTGLNTEAFF. Based on the CDR3 plus reference TRBV29-1 and TRBJ1-1, the full variable domain is SAVISQKPSRDICQRGTSLTIQCQVDSQVTMMFWYRQQPGQSLTLIATANQGSEATYESGFVIDKFPISRPNLTFSTLTVSNMSPEDSSIYLCSTTGLNTEAFFGQGTRLTVV.

The chain recombines TRBV7-8 with TRBJ1-1; D may be TRBD1 (6 bases). The germline V gene has CDR1 SGHVS and CDR2 FQNEAQ. This CDR3 contains 15 residues. V was shortened by 2 bases and J by 1 base, with 11 bases between the two germline ends. DNA for the CDR3: TGTGCCAGCAGCTTATTCAGGACAGAGAACACTGAAGCTTTCTTT. Translating gives CASSLFRTENTEAFF.

The V gene is TRBV29-1, the J gene TRBJ1-2; D perhaps matches TRBD1 (6 bases). V was clipped by 6 bases and J by 7 bases, with 24 bases between them. CDR1 and CDR2 (germline): SQVTM, ANQGSEA. The CDR3 consists of 15 residues. Written as DNA, the CDR3 is TGCAGCGTCGCCTCGGGGGGGGCGAGAGATGGTGGCTACACCTTC. Amino acids: CSVASGGARDGGYTF.

The V gene is TRBV5-6, the J gene TRBJ2-3, with D hard to call. The CDR3 extends over 17 amino acids. Germline assignment: CDR1 SGHDT and CDR2 YYEEEE. The ends were cut back, 2 bases at V and 0 bases at J, with 16 bases in the middle. The CDR3 DNA follows: TGTGCCAGCAGCTTAGGAAAAGGTCCCTCTAGCACAGATACGCAGTATTTT. Translating it yields CASSLGKGPSSTDTQYF.

V gene TRBV30 combines with J gene TRBJ1-1; D is unresolved. The germline V gene has CDR1 GTSNPN and CDR2 SVGIG (reference sequence). Trimming shortened V by 4 bases and J by 0 bases, and 9 bases separated the two germline ends. CDR3 size: 13 residues. The CDR3, as DNA: TGTGCCTGGATCCCTAGTCTGAACACTGAAGCTTTCTTT. This translates into CAWIPSLNTEAFF.

This sequence joins TRBV29-1 and TRBJ2-3, with D uncertain. There are 14 residues in the CDR3. Looked up from germline, CDR1 is SQVTM and CDR2 is ANQGSEA. V lost 5 bases and J lost 0, with 12 bases in between. The CDR3 protein is CSVWRPLSTDTQYF. CDR3 nucleotides: TGCAGCGTTTGGCGGCCCCTTAGCACAGATACGCAGTATTTT.

This clone was seen more than once but under ten times. This chain links TRBV11-2 with TRBJ1-1; D uncertain. Germline V CDR1 and CDR2: SGHAT, FQNNGV. This CDR3 is built from 14 residues. V gave up 3 bases and J gave up 1 base, with 9 bases separating them. Here the CDR3 DNA reads TGTGCCAGCAGCTTGGGCAGGTCGAACACTGAAGCTTTCTTT. Amino acids: CASSLGRSNTEAFF.